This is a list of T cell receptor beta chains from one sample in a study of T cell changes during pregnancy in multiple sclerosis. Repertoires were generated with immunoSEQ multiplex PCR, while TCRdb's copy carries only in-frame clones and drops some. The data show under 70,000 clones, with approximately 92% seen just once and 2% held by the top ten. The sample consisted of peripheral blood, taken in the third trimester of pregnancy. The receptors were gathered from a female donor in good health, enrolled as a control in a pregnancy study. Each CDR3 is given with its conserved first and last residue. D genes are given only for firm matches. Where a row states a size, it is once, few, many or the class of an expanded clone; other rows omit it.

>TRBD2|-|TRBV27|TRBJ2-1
TGTGCCAGCAGTTTGGGGTGGACTAGAGCCTACAATGAGCAGTTCTTC
CASSLGWTRAYNEQFF
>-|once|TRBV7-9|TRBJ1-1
TGTGCCAGCAGCTTAGGAGGATCGGGGGGCGGGACTTTCTTT
CASSLGGSGGGTFF
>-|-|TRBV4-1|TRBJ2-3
TGCGCCAGCAGCCAAGATATCCGGGGGATCGATACGCAGTATTTT
CASSQDIRGIDTQYF
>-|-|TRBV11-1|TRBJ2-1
TGTGCCAGCAGCGCACTCCAGAGCGGCCTACTCCACAATGAGCAGTTCTTC
CASSALQSGLLHNEQFF
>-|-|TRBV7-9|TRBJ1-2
TGTGCCGGGGGCGATTTTTCTAACTATGGCTACACCTTC
CAGGDFSNYGYTF
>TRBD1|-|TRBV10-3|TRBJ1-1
TGTGCCATCACCCGGACAGGGGCGAACACTGAAGCTTTCTTT
CAITRTGANTEAFF
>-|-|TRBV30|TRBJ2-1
TGTGCCTGGAGCAGGAGACTACAATGGGTGCAGTTCTTC
CAWSRRLQWVQFF
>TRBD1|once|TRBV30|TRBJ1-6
TGTGCCTGGTCAGGGGGACTTTCACCCCTCCACTTT
CAWSGGLSPLHF
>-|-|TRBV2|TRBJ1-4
TGTGCCAGCAATGTGGGAGGGTGGAGTGGGAATGAAAAACTGTTTTTT
CASNVGGWSGNEKLFF
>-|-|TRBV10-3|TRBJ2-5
TGTGCCACATCCGGGGTACAAGAGACCCAGTACTTC
CATSGVQETQYF
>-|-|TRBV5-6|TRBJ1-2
TGTGCCAGCACCTTTTACACCCCAGTTATCGGCTACACCTTC
CASTFYTPVIGYTF
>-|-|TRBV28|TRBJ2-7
TGTGCCAGCAGTTTAAATTGGGAGGGGGAAAAACCCTACGAGCAGTACTTC
CASSLNWEGEKPYEQYF
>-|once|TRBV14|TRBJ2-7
TGTGCCAGCAGCCCCTTAGGCAGGAAAACCAACGAGCAGTACTTC
CASSPLGRKTNEQYF
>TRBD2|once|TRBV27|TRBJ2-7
TGTGCCAGCAGACCCAGCAGTTCCCGAGGACTAGCGGGAGACGAGCAGTACTTC
CASRPSSSRGLAGDEQYF
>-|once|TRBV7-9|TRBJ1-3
TGTGCCAGCAGCACAGTTTTCTCTGGAAACACCATATATTTT
CASSTVFSGNTIYF
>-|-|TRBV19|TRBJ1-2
TGTGCCAGTAGTATTCCCGGACAGCTCTATGGCTACACCTTC
CASSIPGQLYGYTF
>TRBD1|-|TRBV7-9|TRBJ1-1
TGTGCCAGCAGCTTAGGTGGGACAGGCGACGGGGCTTTCTTT
CASSLGGTGDGAFF
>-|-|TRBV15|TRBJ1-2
TGTGCCACCAGCAGAGATGGCAGCTATGGCTACACCTTC
CATSRDGSYGYTF
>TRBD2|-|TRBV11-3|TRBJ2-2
TGTGCCAGCAGCTCGGGACTAGCGGGGATCGGCGGGGAGCTGTTTTTT
CASSSGLAGIGGELFF
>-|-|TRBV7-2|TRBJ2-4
TGTGCCAGCAGCTTATCAGGGGTCAAAAACATTCAGTACTTC
CASSLSGVKNIQYF
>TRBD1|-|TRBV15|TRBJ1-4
TGTGCCACCAAGACAGGGGATAATGAAAAACTGTTTTTT
CATKTGDNEKLFF
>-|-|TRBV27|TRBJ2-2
TGTGCCAGCAGTTGGAGGGATGGTGGTGGCGGGGAGCTGTTTTTT
CASSWRDGGGGELFF
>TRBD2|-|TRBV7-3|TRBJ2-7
TGTGCCAGCAGCTTAACGGCTGGGGGGGCCTACGAGCAGTACTTC
CASSLTAGGAYEQYF
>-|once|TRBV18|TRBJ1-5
TGTGCCAGCTCGCCAGGACTTTTCAATCAGCCCCAGCATTTT
CASSPGLFNQPQHF
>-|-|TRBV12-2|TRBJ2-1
TGTGCAAGTCGCTTACGGGGGGGAGGGTACAATGAGCAGTTCTTC
CASRLRGGGYNEQFF
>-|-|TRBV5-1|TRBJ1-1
TGCGCCAGCAGCTTGGACTGGGACTCCCTGGAAAAAGCTTTCTTT
CASSLDWDSLEKAFF
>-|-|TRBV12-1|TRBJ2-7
TGTGCCAGCAGCTTTGGGGGTTGGATAACAGGAAACTACGAGCAGTACTTC
CASSFGGWITGNYEQYF
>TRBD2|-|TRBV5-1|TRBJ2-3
TGCGCCAGCAGCCCCGGGACTAACGGGTTTGGGTTCACAGATACGCAGTATTTT
CASSPGTNGFGFTDTQYF
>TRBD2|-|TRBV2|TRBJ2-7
TGTGCCAGCACCTCGGGACTAGCGGGCTCCTACGAGCAGTACTTC
CASTSGLAGSYEQYF
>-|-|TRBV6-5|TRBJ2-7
TGTGCCAGCAGTTACAAAGGGGCTCAAGTCCTCTACGAGCAGTACTTC
CASSYKGAQVLYEQYF
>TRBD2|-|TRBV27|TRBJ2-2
TGTGCCAGCAGTCCGGGACTAGTTGGCCGGGAGCTGTTTTTT
CASSPGLVGRELFF
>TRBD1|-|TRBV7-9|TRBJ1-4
TGTGCCAGCAGCTTGGACCCGGGACAGGGAAATGAAAAACTGTTTTTT
CASSLDPGQGNEKLFF
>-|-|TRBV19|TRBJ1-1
TGTGCCAGTGGGGGGTATTGGAACACTGAAGCTTTCTTT
CASGGYWNTEAFF
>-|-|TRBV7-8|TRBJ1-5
TGTGCCAGCAGCGCGAAGATCCGTAATCAGCCCCAGCATTTT
CASSAKIRNQPQHF
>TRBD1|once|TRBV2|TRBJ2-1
TGTGCCAGCAGCACACAGGGGGCCCGGGACAATGAGCAGTTCTTC
CASSTQGARDNEQFF
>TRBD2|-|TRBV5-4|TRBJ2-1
TGTGCCAGCAGCGGGCTAGCGGGAGGGTACAATGAGCAGTTCTTC
CASSGLAGGYNEQFF
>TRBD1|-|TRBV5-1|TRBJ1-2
TGCGCCAGCAGCTACAGGGGAGGTGGCTACACCTTC
CASSYRGGGYTF
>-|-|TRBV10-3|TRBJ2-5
TGTGCCATCAGTGACTCAGGGGTCGGGAGGGAGACCCAGTACTTC
CAISDSGVGRETQYF
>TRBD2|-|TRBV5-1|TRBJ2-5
TGCGCCAGCAGCTTGGCCGCGACTAGCGGGACCGAGACCCAGTACTTC
CASSLAATSGTETQYF
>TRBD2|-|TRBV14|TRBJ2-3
TGTGCCAGCAGCCAAGGGACTAGCGGGAGATCCGACACAGATACGCAGTATTTT
CASSQGTSGRSDTDTQYF
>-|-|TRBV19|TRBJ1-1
TGTGCCAGTAGTATGTTGCAGGGAGGGACTGAAGCTTTCTTT
CASSMLQGGTEAFF
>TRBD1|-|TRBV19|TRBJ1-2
TGTGCCAGTAGCCCCCTCCGTGGGGACAGGGGAGGTTATGGCTACACCTTC
CASSPLRGDRGGYGYTF
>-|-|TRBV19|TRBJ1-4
TGTGCCAGTAGTGATCGGGGTAGTTTAGGTACTGAAAAACTGTTTTTT
CASSDRGSLGTEKLFF
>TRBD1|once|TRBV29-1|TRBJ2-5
TGCAGCGTTTATAGGGGGCGCCAAGAGACCCAGTACTTC
CSVYRGRQETQYF
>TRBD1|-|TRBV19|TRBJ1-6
TGTGCCAGTAGCTGGGACAGTAATTCACCCCTCCACTTT
CASSWDSNSPLHF
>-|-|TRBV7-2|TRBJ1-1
TGTGCCAGCAGCTTCGCAGGGGCCACTGAAGCTTTCTTT
CASSFAGATEAFF
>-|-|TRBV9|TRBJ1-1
TGTGCCAGCAGCGTACAGGGTAACACTGAAGCTTTCTTT
CASSVQGNTEAFF
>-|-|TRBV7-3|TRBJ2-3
TGTGCCAGCAGCTTAGCGGGGAGAGATGGAGATACGCAGTATTTT
CASSLAGRDGDTQYF
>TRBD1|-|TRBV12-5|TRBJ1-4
TGTGCTAGTGGGAGGACAGGGGCGACGACAACTAATGAAAAACTGTTTTTT
CASGRTGATTTNEKLFF
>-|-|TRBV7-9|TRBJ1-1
TGTGCCAGCAGCTTCCCGGGAAAACGGGACACTGAAGCTTTCTTT
CASSFPGKRDTEAFF
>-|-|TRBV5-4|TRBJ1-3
TGTGCCAGCAGCTTGAGAGGAGGAAACACCATATATTTT
CASSLRGGNTIYF
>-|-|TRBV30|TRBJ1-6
TGTGCCTGGAGTGTACTTGGACAGTTATCTTCACCCCTCCACTTT
CAWSVLGQLSSPLHF
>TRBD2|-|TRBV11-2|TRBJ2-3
TGTGCCAGCGGGATTAGCGGGACCACAGATACGCAGTATTTT
CASGISGTTDTQYF
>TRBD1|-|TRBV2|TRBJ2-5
TGTGCCAGCGGATCACAGGGGGCGGAGACCCAGTACTTC
CASGSQGAETQYF
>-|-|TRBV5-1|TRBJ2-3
TGCGCCAGCAGCTTGCAAGGACTACGCACAGATACGCAGTATTTT
CASSLQGLRTDTQYF
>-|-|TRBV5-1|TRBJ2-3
TGCGCCAGCAGCTTTGCGCGACAGGCTACGCAGTATTTT
CASSFARQATQYF
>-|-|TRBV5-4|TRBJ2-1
TGTGCCAGCAGCTTGGAGGTAGCGGTCGGGTACAATGAGCAGTTCTTC
CASSLEVAVGYNEQFF
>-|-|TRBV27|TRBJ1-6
TGTGCCAGCAGTCCTAAGGGGGGGAGATCACCCCTCCACTTT
CASSPKGGRSPLHF
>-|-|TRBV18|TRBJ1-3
TGTGCCAGCTCACCTTCCTTGGAGTCGGGAAACACCATATATTTT
CASSPSLESGNTIYF